The sequence of this T cell receptor beta chain was determined in a study of blood T cell repertoires in COVID-19. The wider study: The origin of the acute and convalescent COVID-19 samples was the United States, Italy and Spain. The cDNA or gDNA used as material had been derived from T cells, B-cell-depleted T cells, or PBMCs.

This CDR3 has 14 amino acids. Germline lookup yields CDR1 SGHKS and CDR2 YYEKEE (reference sequence). V gave up 0 bases and J gave up 5 bases; unmatched junction bases: 3. Under the authors' procedure: Nucleated cell counts were estimated from reference gene primer amplification. TCRdb keeps only in-frame clones here, not all; method: immunoSEQ multiplex PCR. The D gene and trimming were derived from the DNA, and the V and J assignments and clone size from that table. The sample shows some 48,000 clones, approximately 86% of them seen only once. The sequence came from a woman aged 80 or over with acute or convalescent COVID-19. This chain uses TRBV5-5 with TRBJ2-5; 8 bases fit TRBD2. The specimen was peripheral blood. The DNA of the CDR3 is TGTGCCAGCAGCTTGGGGACTAGCAGGGAGACCCAGTACTTC. Its translation: CASSLGTSRETQYF.